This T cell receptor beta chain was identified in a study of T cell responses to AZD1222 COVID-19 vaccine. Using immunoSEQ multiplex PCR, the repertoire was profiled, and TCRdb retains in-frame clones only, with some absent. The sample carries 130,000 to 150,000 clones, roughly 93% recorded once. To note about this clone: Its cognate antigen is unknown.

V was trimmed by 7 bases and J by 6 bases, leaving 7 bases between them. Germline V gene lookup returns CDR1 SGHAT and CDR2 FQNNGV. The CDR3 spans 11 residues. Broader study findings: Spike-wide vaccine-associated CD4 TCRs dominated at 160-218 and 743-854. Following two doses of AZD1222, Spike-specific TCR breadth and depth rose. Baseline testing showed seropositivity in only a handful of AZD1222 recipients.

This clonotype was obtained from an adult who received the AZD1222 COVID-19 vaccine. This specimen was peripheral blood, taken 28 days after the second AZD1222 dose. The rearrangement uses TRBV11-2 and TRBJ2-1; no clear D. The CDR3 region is CASTKFNEQFF. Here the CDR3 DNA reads TGTGCCAGCACCAAATTCAATGAGCAGTTCTTC.